This T cell receptor beta chain stems from a study of T-cell reconstitution after alpha-beta-depleted transplantation in children. A word on this clonotype: No antigen is known for it.

For TCRbeta, the library was prepared with unique molecular identifiers. TCRdb reanalysed the PCR reads using MiXCR and keeps one entry per CDR3 protein. The data show fewer than 450,000 distinct CDR3 sequences, around 16% seen once. The germline V gene has CDR1 MDHEN and CDR2 SYDVKM. Trimming removed 6 bases at V and 0 bases at J, with 21 bases between. The CDR3 loop spans 18 amino acids. The study, taken as a whole, reports: The authors attributed T-cell counts and diversity one year after transplant mostly to newly produced T cells. Surviving recipient T cells and thymic progenitors underlay high day-60 TCRbeta diversity in some patients. Two months or so post-transplant, alpha-beta T cells reportedly derived from several hundred expanded graft clones.

The sample in question was PBMCs, mostly from graft donor cells, obtained 360 days after TCRalphabeta/CD19-depleted stem cell transplant. V is TRBV28 and J is TRBJ1-3, with D unclear. This sequence was found in a male patient between 2 and 15 years old who had a stem cell transplant for acute lymphoblastic leukemia, so the T cells may come from the graft donor. The CDR3 loop reads CASSPAPLDRYSGNTIYF. In DNA form, the CDR3 reads TGTGCCAGCAGCCCGGCCCCCTTGGACCGATACTCTGGAAACACCATATATTTT.